These 14 T cell receptor beta chains came from one sample sequenced in a study of shared clonotypes between healthy human individuals. Using immunoSEQ multiplex PCR, the repertoire was profiled, and TCRdb retains in-frame clones only, with some absent. The sample consists of 450,000 to 600,000 clones, around 79% of them appearing once. The sequenced sample consisted of PBMCs. These receptors came from a middle-aged woman in good health. Some clones in this sample may be carry-over from other donors' samples.

A word on this clone: Other DNA sequences in the sample encode the same CDR3. The rearrangement links TRBV18 to TRBJ2-7; 7 nucleotides match TRBD2. Germline CDR1 reads KGHSH; CDR2 reads LQKENI. V lost 3 bases to trimming and J lost 0 bases; unmatched junction nucleotides: 2. This CDR3 contains 14 residues. CDR3 amino acids: CASSPGGSSYEQYF. CDR3 sequence (DNA): TGTGCCAGCTCACCGGGGGGGAGCTCCTACGAGCAGTACTTC.

The chain is built from TRBV30 and TRBJ2-3, with 12 bases aligning to TRBD2. Trimming cost V 2 bases and J 0 bases; bases outside gene matches: 3. The germline V gene has CDR1 GTSNPN and CDR2 SVGIG (reference sequence). This CDR3 region has 16 residues. CDR3 sequence reads: CAWSRGTSGSTDTQYF. As DNA, the CDR3 is TGTGCCTGGAGTAGGGGGACTAGCGGGAGCACAGATACGCAGTATTTT. The full variable domain, completed using reference TRBV30 and TRBJ2-3, is SQTIHQWPATLVQPVGSPLSLECTVEGTSNPNLYWYRQAAGRGLQLLFYSVGIGQISSEVPQNLSASRPQDRQFILSSKKLLLSDSGFYLCAWSRGTSGSTDTQYFGPGTRLTVL.

The V and J genes are TRBV6-6 and TRBJ2-2, with TRBD2 as a possible D gene (6 bases). The CDR3 has 14 residues. With 8 bases removed from V and 4 bases from J, the gap between germline ends came to 14 bases. From germline, CDR1 is MNHNY and CDR2 SVGAGI (reference sequence). The CDR3 DNA reads as TGTGCCAGCGTGGGTCCCGGGGGCACCGGGGAGCTGTTTTTT. As protein: CASVGPGGTGELFF.

This chain connects TRBV27 to TRBJ2-2; 9 bases agree with TRBD1. CDR1 and CDR2 (germline): MNHEY, SMNVEV (reference sequence). The length of the CDR3 is 15 residues. The V segment lost 10 bases and the J segment 2 bases; nucleotides outside the gene matches: 8. CDR3 nucleotide sequence: TGTGCCACCTGTCCGGGACAGGGTAACACCGGGGAGCTGTTTTTT. This translates into CATCPGQGNTGELFF.

The chain employs TRBV30 and TRBJ1-5, with a possible D match to TRBD1 (5 bases). V shed 1 base and J shed 0 bases, with 7 bases lying between them. Looked up from germline, CDR1 is GTSNPN and CDR2 is SVGIG (reference sequence). The CDR3 has 14 amino acids. The CDR3 reads CAWSGQISNQPQHF. The CDR3 DNA is TGTGCCTGGAGTGGACAGATTAGCAATCAGCCCCAGCATTTT.

The chain combines TRBV7-2 with TRBJ2-3; 9 bases are shared with TRBD2. CDR3 length equals 16 residues. Per germline, CDR1 SGHTA and CDR2 FQGNSA. Trimming removed 1 base from V and 0 bases from J; junction bases left unmatched: 2. The CDR3 reads CASSLVLAGSTDTQYF. As DNA, the CDR3 is TGTGCCAGCAGCTTAGTGCTAGCGGGAAGCACAGATACGCAGTATTTT.

This chain connects TRBV5-1 to TRBJ2-7; a possible D gene is TRBD1 (6 bases). The germline CDR1 and CDR2 sequences are SGHRS and YFSETQ. CDR3 length equals 16 residues. With 4 bases removed from V and 1 base from J, the gap between germline ends came to 18 bases. CDR3 sequence reads: CASSTSRQAESYEQYF. CDR3 nucleotide sequence: TGCGCCAGCAGCACGAGCCGACAGGCCGAATCCTACGAGCAGTACTTC.

The gene calls are TRBV6-4 and TRBJ2-3; D unclear. V dropped 6 bases and J dropped 5 bases, with 12 bases sitting between them. Germline values: CDR1 MRHNA, CDR2 SNTAGT. The CDR3 loop spans 13 amino acids. In DNA, the CDR3 is TGTGCCAGCAGCCCCTTCCACGGAGATACGCAGTATTTT. As protein: CASSPFHGDTQYF.

The chain uses TRBV5-1 and TRBJ2-7; 8 bases fit TRBD1. J lost 3 bases, V lost 4 bases, and 3 bases had no gene match. Germline assignment: CDR1 SGHRS and CDR2 YFSETQ. The CDR3 is 13 residues long. The CDR3 DNA sequence: TGCGCCAGCAGCCGCGACAGGGGCTACGAGCAGTACTTC. It yields the protein CASSRDRGYEQYF.

The chain employs TRBV7-9 and TRBJ2-3; TRBD2 aligns across 10 bases. The germline gives CDR1 SEHNR, CDR2 FQNEAQ (reference sequence). The trim removed 1 base at V and 1 base at J, leaving 5 bases unmatched. This CDR3 spans 17 amino acids. Here the CDR3 DNA reads TGTGCCAGCAGCTTAGGCCTCGGGACTAGCGGCACAGATACGCAGTATTTT. It translates to CASSLGLGTSGTDTQYF. The whole variable domain, remainder taken from reference TRBV7-9 and TRBJ2-3, is DTGVSQNPRHKITKRGQNVTFRCDPISEHNRLYWYRQTLGQGPEFLTYFQNEAQLEKSRLLSDRFSAERPKGSFSTLEIQRTEQGDSAMYLCASSLGLGTSGTDTQYFGPGTRLTVL.

The V and J genes are TRBV29-1 and TRBJ1-3; D is undetermined. The V and J ends lost 3 bases and 2 bases respectively, with 8 bases between them. This CDR3 region has 13 residues. From germline, CDR1 is SQVTM and CDR2 ANQGSEA. The CDR3 loop reads CSVEEGTGNTIYF. The CDR3 nucleotides are TGCAGCGTTGAGGAGGGTACTGGAAACACCATATATTTT.

CDR3 sequence: CASSTRQVEAFF. The CDR3, as DNA: TGTGCCAGCTCAACCCGACAGGTTGAAGCTTTCTTT. This chain joins TRBV18 and TRBJ1-1, with TRBD1 as a possible D gene (6 bases). Germline V CDR1 and CDR2: KGHSH, LQKENI. The CDR3 spans 12 residues. V lost 5 bases to trimming and J lost 7 bases, with 11 bases between them.

The V call is TRBV6-1, the J call TRBJ2-5, with a tentative D call TRBD2 (6 bases). The CDR3 length is 11 residues. The germline CDR1 and CDR2 sequences are MNHNS and SASEGT. Trimming cost V 3 bases and J 9 bases, with 8 bases left between them. This CDR3 reads CASSEEGPQYF. The CDR3 DNA sequence: TGTGCCAGCAGTGAGGAGGGGCCCCAGTACTTC.

V is TRBV29-1 and J is TRBJ1-2; D unclear. This CDR3 is built from 13 residues. Between the trimmed V and J ends, which lost 7 bases and 7 bases, there was a span of 19 bases. Germline V gene lookup returns CDR1 SQVTM and CDR2 ANQGSEA. This CDR3 reads CSAWVSPQGGYTF. CDR3 bases: TGCAGCGCATGGGTCTCCCCCCAAGGTGGCTACACCTTC.